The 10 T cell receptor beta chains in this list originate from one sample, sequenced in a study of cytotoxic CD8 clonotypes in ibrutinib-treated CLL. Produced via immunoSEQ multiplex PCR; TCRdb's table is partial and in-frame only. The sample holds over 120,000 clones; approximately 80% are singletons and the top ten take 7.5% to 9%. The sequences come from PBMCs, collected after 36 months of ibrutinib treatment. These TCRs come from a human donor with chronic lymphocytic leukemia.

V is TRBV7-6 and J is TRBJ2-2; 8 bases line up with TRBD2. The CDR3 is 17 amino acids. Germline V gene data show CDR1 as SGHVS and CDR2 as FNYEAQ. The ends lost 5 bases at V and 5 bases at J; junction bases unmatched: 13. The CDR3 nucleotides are TGTGCCAGCAGCAACCCCTTCTTTAGCGGGAAGACCGGGGAGCTGTTTTTT. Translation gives CASSNPFFSGKTGELFF. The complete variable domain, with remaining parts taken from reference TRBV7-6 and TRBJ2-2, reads GAGVSQSPRYKVTKRGQDVALRCDPISGHVSLYWYRQALGQGPEFLTYFNYEAQQDKSGLPNDRFSAERPEGSISTLTIQRTEQRDSAMYRCASSNPFFSGKTGELFFGEGSRLTVL.

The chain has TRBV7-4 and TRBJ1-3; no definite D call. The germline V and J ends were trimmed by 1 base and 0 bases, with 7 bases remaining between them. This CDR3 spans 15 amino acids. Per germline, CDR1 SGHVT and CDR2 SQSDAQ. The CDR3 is CASSLDGSSGNTIYF. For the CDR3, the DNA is TGTGCCAGCAGCTTAGACGGCAGCTCTGGAAACACCATATATTTT.

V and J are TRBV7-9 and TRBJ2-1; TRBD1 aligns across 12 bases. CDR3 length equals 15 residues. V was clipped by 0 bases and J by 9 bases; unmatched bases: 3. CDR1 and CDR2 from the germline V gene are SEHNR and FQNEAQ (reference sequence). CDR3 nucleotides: TGTGCCAGCAGCTTAGCGGGGACAGGGGGCAGTGAGCAGTTCTTC. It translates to CASSLAGTGGSEQFF.

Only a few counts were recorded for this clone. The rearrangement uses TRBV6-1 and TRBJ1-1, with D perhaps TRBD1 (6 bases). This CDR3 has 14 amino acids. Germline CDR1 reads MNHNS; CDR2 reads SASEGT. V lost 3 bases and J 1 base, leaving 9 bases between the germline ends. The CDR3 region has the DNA TGTGCCAGCAGTGAGGGGGCCCGGAACACTGAAGCTTTCTTT. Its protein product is CASSEGARNTEAFF.

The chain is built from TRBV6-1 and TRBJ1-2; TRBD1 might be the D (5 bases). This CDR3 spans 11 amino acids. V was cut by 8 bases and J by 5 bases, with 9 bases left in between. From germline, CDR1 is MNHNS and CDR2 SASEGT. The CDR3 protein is CASAREYGYTF. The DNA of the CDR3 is TGTGCCAGCGCCAGGGAGTATGGCTACACCTTC.

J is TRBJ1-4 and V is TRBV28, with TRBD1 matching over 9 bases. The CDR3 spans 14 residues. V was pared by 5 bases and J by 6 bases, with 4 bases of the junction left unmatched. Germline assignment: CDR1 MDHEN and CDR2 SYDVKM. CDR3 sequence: CASSPGTGHEKLFF. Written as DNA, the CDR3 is TGTGCCAGCAGTCCCGGGACAGGGCATGAAAAACTGTTTTTT.

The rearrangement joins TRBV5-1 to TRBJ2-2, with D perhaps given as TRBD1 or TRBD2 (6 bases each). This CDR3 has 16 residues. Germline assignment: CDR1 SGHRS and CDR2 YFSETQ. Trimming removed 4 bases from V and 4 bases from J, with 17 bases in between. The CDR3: CASSHGGRGATGELFF. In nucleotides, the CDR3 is TGCGCCAGCAGCCATGGTGGTAGGGGGGCCACCGGGGAGCTGTTTTTT.

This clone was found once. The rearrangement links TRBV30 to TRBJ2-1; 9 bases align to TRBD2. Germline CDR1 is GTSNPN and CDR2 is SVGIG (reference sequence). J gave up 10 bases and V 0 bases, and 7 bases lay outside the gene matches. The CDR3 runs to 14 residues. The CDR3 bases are TGTGCCTGGAGTGTATGGGATAGCGGGGGAGAGCAGTTCTTC. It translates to CAWSVWDSGGEQFF.

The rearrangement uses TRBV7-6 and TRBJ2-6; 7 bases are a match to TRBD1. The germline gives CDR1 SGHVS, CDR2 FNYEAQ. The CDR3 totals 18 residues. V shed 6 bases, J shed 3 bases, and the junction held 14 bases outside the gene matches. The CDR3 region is CASRSGTAYWYGANVLTF. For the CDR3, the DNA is TGTGCCAGCAGGTCCGGGACAGCTTATTGGTATGGGGCCAACGTCCTGACTTTC.

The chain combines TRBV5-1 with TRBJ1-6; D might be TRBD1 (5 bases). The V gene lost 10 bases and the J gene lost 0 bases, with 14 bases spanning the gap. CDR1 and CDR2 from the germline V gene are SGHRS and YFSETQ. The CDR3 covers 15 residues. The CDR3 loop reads CASGRESSYNSPLHF. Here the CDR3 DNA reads TGCGCCTCAGGGCGGGAAAGCTCCTATAATTCACCCCTCCACTTT.